These 28 T cell receptor beta chains came from one sample sequenced in a study of blood T cell repertoires in COVID-19. The assay was immunoSEQ multiplex PCR, and TCRdb's table has in-frame clones only and misses some. In the table there are roughly 12,000 clones, over 90% of which are singletons. The sequencing sample was made of peripheral blood. The receptors stem from a woman in her 70s with active COVID-19.

The chain employs TRBV29-1 and TRBJ1-4; 9 positions match TRBD1. CDR3 length: 13 residues. The ends lost 6 bases at V and 8 bases at J; junction bases unmatched: 7. CDR1 is SQVTM and CDR2 is ANQGSEA in the germline V gene. The CDR3 DNA sequence: TGCAGCGTCCTCGGGACAGGGATAGAAAAACTGTTTTTT. Encoded protein: CSVLGTGIEKLFF.

This clone was seen a single time. This chain links TRBV2 with TRBJ1-5; D ambiguous. The CDR3 sequence is 12 residues long. Germline CDR1 is SNHLY and CDR2 is FYNNEI. V lost 6 bases and J 4 bases, leaving 7 bases between the germline ends. CDR3 nucleotide sequence: TGTGCCAGCAGCCCGGGGAATCAGCCCCAGCATTTT. Its protein is CASSPGNQPQHF.

This clone was found a few times. The chain combines TRBV18 with TRBJ2-1, with 9 bases that match TRBD1. CDR1 and CDR2 from the germline V gene are KGHSH and LQKENI. The junction had 18 bases not matched to a gene; V was cut back by 3 bases and J by 3 bases. CDR3 length: 20 amino acids. The CDR3 loop reads CASSPTPGQGAVRYYNEQFF. The CDR3 DNA reads as TGTGCCAGCTCACCGACTCCGGGACAGGGCGCCGTTAGATACTACAATGAGCAGTTCTTC.

This rearrangement joins TRBV4-2 to TRBJ1-5; D gene unclear. The ends were cut back, 0 bases at V and 1 base at J, with 7 bases in the middle. The CDR3 is made up of 15 amino acids. Germline CDR1 LGHNA, CDR2 YNFKEQ. This CDR3 is CASSQETASNQPQHF. Here the CDR3 DNA reads TGTGCCAGCAGCCAAGAAACAGCAAGCAATCAGCCCCAGCATTTT.

The V gene is TRBV11-3, the J gene TRBJ2-2, with D maybe TRBD1 (5 bases). Trimming cost V 4 bases and J 6 bases, with 18 bases left between them. The germline V gene encodes CDR1 SGHNT and CDR2 YENEEA. The CDR3 length is 16 residues. The CDR3 nucleotides are TGTGCCAGCAGCTCTACAGGACCACTCGGTGCCGGGGAGCTGTTTTTT. Encoded protein: CASSSTGPLGAGELFF. The complete variable domain, with remaining parts taken from reference TRBV11-3 and TRBJ2-2, reads EAGVVQSPRYKIIEKKQPVAFWCNPISGHNTLYWYLQNLGQGPELLIRYENEEAVDDSQLPKDRFSAERLKGVDSTLKIQPAELGDSAVYLCASSSTGPLGAGELFFGEGSRLTVL.

V usage is TRBV28 and J usage is TRBJ1-1; 8 bases map to TRBD1. CDR1 and CDR2 from the germline V gene are MDHEN and SYDVKM. The CDR3 totals 13 residues. Trimming at V came to 5 bases and at J to 8 bases, leaving 7 bases not matched to a gene. Here the CDR3 reads CASSRQGSSEAFF. The DNA for the CDR3 is TGTGCCAGCAGTAGACAGGGGAGTTCCGAAGCTTTCTTT.

The chain uses TRBV5-4 and TRBJ2-7; D uncertain. Germline values: CDR1 SGHNT, CDR2 YYREEE (reference sequence). V dropped 4 bases and J dropped 7 bases, with 18 bases sitting between them. This CDR3 region has 14 residues. The CDR3 region is CASSPITDSREQYF. DNA for the CDR3: TGTGCCAGCAGCCCCATTACAGATTCTCGGGAGCAGTACTTC.

The genes are TRBV7-2 and TRBJ2-7; tentative D call: TRBD1 (5 bases). V lost 5 bases to trimming and J lost 3 bases, with 14 bases between them. Germline assignment: CDR1 SGHTA and CDR2 FQGNSA. This CDR3 has 14 residues. The CDR3, as DNA: TGTGCCAGCAGCCCCCAGACAACAGGCTACGAGCAGTACTTC. Residues: CASSPQTTGYEQYF.

The sample holds a few counts of this clone. J is TRBJ2-1 and V is TRBV7-9; 7 positions agree with TRBD2. Trimming at V came to 1 base and at J to 5 bases, leaving 5 bases not matched to a gene. This CDR3 has 15 amino acids. Germline-derived CDR1 and CDR2 are SEHNR and FQNEAQ (reference sequence). This CDR3 is CASSLGSGFNNEQFF. As DNA, the CDR3 is TGTGCCAGCAGCTTAGGTAGCGGGTTCAACAATGAGCAGTTCTTC.

The genes are TRBV18 and TRBJ1-4, with 8 bases identical to TRBD1. The germline CDR1 and CDR2 sequences are KGHSH and LQKENI. J was trimmed by 5 bases and V by 2 bases; bases with no gene match: 1. The CDR3 consists of 14 residues. Written as DNA, the CDR3 is TGTGCCAGCTCACCAAGGACAGGGAATGAAAAACTGTTTTTT. Its protein is CASSPRTGNEKLFF.

In this sample, this clone turned up a few times. V usage is TRBV4-1 and J usage is TRBJ1-1; 8 bases map to TRBD1. There are 20 residues in the CDR3. The germline gives CDR1 MGHRA, CDR2 YSYEKL. The J segment lost 1 base and the V segment lost 4 bases, leaving 20 bases of the junction unmatched. The CDR3: CASSLKGQSQGASGNTEAFF. DNA of the CDR3: TGCGCCAGCAGCCTAAAAGGCCAATCCCAGGGGGCTTCGGGGAACACTGAAGCTTTCTTT.

The chain uses TRBV30 and TRBJ2-7; TRBD2 is a possible D gene (6 bases). Trimming cost V 7 bases and J 5 bases, with 18 bases left between them. The CDR3 runs 13 residues. Looked up from germline, CDR1 is GTSNPN and CDR2 is SVGIG (reference sequence). CDR3 coding DNA: TGTGCCTCTCCAACGGGGAGGATGGACGAGCAGTACTTC. Its protein is CASPTGRMDEQYF.

This chain uses TRBV27 with TRBJ1-1, with 7 bases fitting TRBD1. J lost 1 base, V lost 3 bases, and 2 bases had no gene match. The CDR3 contains 14 residues. The germline V gene has CDR1 MNHEY and CDR2 SMNVEV (reference sequence). CDR3 protein: CASSFGTANTEAFF. The DNA for the CDR3 is TGTGCCAGCAGTTTCGGGACAGCGAACACTGAAGCTTTCTTT.

The count of this clone is one. The rearrangement links TRBV5-1 to TRBJ2-3; TRBD1 agrees at 7 bases. The germline CDR1 and CDR2 sequences are SGHRS and YFSETQ. The CDR3 is 15 residues long. The junction had 5 bases not matched to a gene; V was cut back by 2 bases and J by 2 bases. The CDR3 nucleotides are TGCGCCAGCAGCTTCCCGGGACAGATCACAGATACGCAGTATTTT. Amino acids: CASSFPGQITDTQYF.

The chain links TRBV18 to TRBJ1-3; 8 bases match TRBD1. Germline V lookup: CDR1 KGHSH, CDR2 LQKENI. V shed 4 bases, J shed 3 bases, and the junction held 2 bases outside the gene matches. The CDR3 runs to 14 residues. The CDR3 coding sequence is TGTGCCAGCTCACTCGACAGGGGTGGAAACACCATATATTTT. As protein: CASSLDRGGNTIYF. Full variable domain (remainder filled in from reference TRBV18 and TRBJ1-3): NAGVMQNPRHLVRRRGQEARLRCSPMKGHSHVYWYRQLPEEGLKFMVYLQKENIIDESGMPKERFSAEFPKEGPSILRIQQVVRGDSAAYFCASSLDRGGNTIYFGEGSWLTVV.

As DNA, the CDR3 is TGTGCCAGCAGCTTAGGGGACAGGGGGCAAGCTTTCTTT. It is translated as CASSLGDRGQAFF. V and J are TRBV11-2 and TRBJ1-1; 12 bases agree with TRBD1. Germline V gives CDR1 SGHAT, CDR2 FQNNGV. CDR3 length: 13 amino acids. V lost 1 base and J lost 9; bases outside the gene matches: 0.

The chain uses TRBV11-3 and TRBJ1-4, with 8 bases lining up with TRBD1. Germline values: CDR1 SGHNT, CDR2 YENEEA. The CDR3 is 15 amino acids. The V gene end was trimmed by 5 bases and the J gene end by 2 bases; junction bases not matched to a gene: 4. CDR3 sequence reads: CASSPRQGTNEKLFF. CDR3 bases: TGTGCCAGCAGCCCCCGACAGGGGACTAATGAAAAACTGTTTTTT.

CDR3 sequence reads: CASRTSGGSMEQYF. CDR3 in DNA: TGTGCCTCCCGGACTAGCGGGGGGAGCATGGAGCAGTACTTC. The rearrangement joins TRBV10-3 to TRBJ2-7; TRBD2 aligns across 14 bases. Germline CDR1 ENHRY, CDR2 SYGVKD. The V gene end was trimmed by 11 bases and the J gene end by 7 bases; junction bases not matched to a gene: 10. The CDR3 has 14 amino acids.

This clone was observed a single time. V gene TRBV7-2 combines with J gene TRBJ2-7; TRBD1 agrees at 9 bases. Germline CDR1 and CDR2: SGHTA and FQGNSA. Unmatched junction bases numbered 11, after V lost 1 base and J lost 7 bases. The CDR3 length is 16 residues. Here the CDR3 reads CASSLVSGTGRGEQYF. In nucleotides, the CDR3 is TGTGCCAGCAGCTTAGTTTCCGGGACAGGGAGAGGAGAGCAGTACTTC.

The V call is TRBV7-2, the J call TRBJ2-7; perhaps TRBD1 as D (8 bases). The V end lost 5 bases, the J end lost 6 bases, and 20 bases lay between the germline ends. The CDR3 has 15 amino acids. Germline V gives CDR1 SGHTA, CDR2 FQGNSA. The CDR3 bases are TGTGCCAGCAGCCAGTCAGGACAGGGACTACGCGAGCAGTACTTC. This sequence encodes CASSQSGQGLREQYF.

The chain uses TRBV24-1 and TRBJ1-2; the match to TRBD1 covers 9 bases. The CDR3 consists of 15 residues. Trimming removed 4 bases from V and 3 bases from J; junction bases left unmatched: 5. Germline CDR1 reads KGHDR; CDR2 reads SFDVKD. The CDR3 region has the DNA TGTGCCACCAGTGACCCTGACAGGGGGGACTATGGCTACACCTTC. Amino acid sequence: CATSDPDRGDYGYTF.

V and J are TRBV7-3 and TRBJ2-7; TRBD2 aligns across 9 bases. The germline V gene has CDR1 SGHTA and CDR2 FQGTGA. V lost 2 bases to trimming and J lost 2 bases; unmatched junction nucleotides: 1. This CDR3 is 14 amino acids long. CDR3 sequence: CASSLAGGTYEQYF. The CDR3 DNA is TGTGCCAGCAGCTTAGCGGGAGGGACCTACGAGCAGTACTTC. The full variable domain, in which reference TRBV7-3 and TRBJ2-7 provide the parts outside the CDR3, is GAGVSQTPSNKVTEKGKYVELRCDPISGHTALYWYRQSLGQGPEFLIYFQGTGAADDSGLPNDRFFAVRPEGSVSTLKIQRTERGDSAVYLCASSLAGGTYEQYFGPGTRLTVT.

For the CDR3, the DNA is TGTGCCAGCAGCTTAGAAGGGGGAGCAGCCTACGAGCAGTACTTC. Its protein is CASSLEGGAAYEQYF. The V call is TRBV7-2, the J call TRBJ2-7; maybe TRBD1 (6 bases). Germline assignment: CDR1 SGHTA and CDR2 FQGNSA. V gave up 1 base and J gave up 2 bases, with 12 bases separating them. The CDR3 has 15 amino acids.

The CDR3 bases are TGTGCCTGGAGTCCCGGGACAGGGGTTTCACCCCTCCACTTT. This codes for CAWSPGTGVSPLHF. This chain connects TRBV30 to TRBJ1-6, with 10 bases that match TRBD1. With V trimmed by 2 bases and J by 9 bases, 4 bases remained unmatched. CDR1 GTSNPN and CDR2 SVGIG come from the germline V gene (reference sequence). This CDR3 is built from 14 residues.

This sequence joins TRBV28 and TRBJ1-4; tentatively, D is TRBD1 (6 bases). CDR3 size: 16 residues. V lost 6 bases and J lost 2, with 16 bases in between. The V gene's germline CDR1 is MDHEN and CDR2 SYDVKM. CDR3 coding DNA: TGTGCCAGCAGGCATATGAAGGGGGAGACTAATGAAAAACTGTTTTTT. Translated, it gives CASRHMKGETNEKLFF.

The rearrangement joins TRBV5-1 to TRBJ2-5; 9 nucleotides agree with TRBD1. The CDR3 length is 15 residues. The germline V gene has CDR1 SGHRS and CDR2 YFSETQ. Trimming cost V 4 bases and J 1 base; bases outside gene matches: 5. The CDR3 nucleotides read TGCGCCAGCAGCGGAACAGGGGGCCCCCAAGAGACCCAGTACTTC. It translates to CASSGTGGPQETQYF.

The rearrangement joins TRBV5-1 to TRBJ1-1; 9 nucleotides align to TRBD1. Germline CDR1 and CDR2: SGHRS and YFSETQ. CDR3 size: 14 residues. V lost 3 bases to trimming and J lost 1 base; unmatched junction nucleotides: 1. CDR3 amino acids: CASSWGQGNTEAFF. The DNA of the CDR3 is TGCGCCAGCAGCTGGGGACAGGGGAACACTGAAGCTTTCTTT.

This chain connects TRBV7-8 to TRBJ2-7, with D possibly matching TRBD1 (6 bases). This CDR3 is built from 15 residues. CDR1 is SGHVS and CDR2 is FQNEAQ in the germline V gene. With 0 bases removed from V and 2 bases from J, the gap between germline ends came to 11 bases. In DNA form, the CDR3 reads TGTGCCAGCAGCTTAGCTGGCGGACAGCCCTACGAGCAGTACTTC. Its protein product is CASSLAGGQPYEQYF.